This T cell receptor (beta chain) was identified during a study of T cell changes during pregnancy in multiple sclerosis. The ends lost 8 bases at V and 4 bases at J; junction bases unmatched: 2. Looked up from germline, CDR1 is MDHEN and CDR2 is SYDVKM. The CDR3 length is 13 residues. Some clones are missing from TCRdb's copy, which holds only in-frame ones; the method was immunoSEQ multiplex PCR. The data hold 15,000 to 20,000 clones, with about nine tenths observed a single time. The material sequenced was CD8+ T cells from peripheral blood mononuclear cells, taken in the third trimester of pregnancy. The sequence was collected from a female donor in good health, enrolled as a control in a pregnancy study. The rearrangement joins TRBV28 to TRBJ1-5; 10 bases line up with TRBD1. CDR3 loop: CASRDRGNQPQHF. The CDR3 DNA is TGTGCCAGCCGGGACAGGGGAAATCAGCCCCAGCATTTT.